The entry below gives a single T cell receptor (beta chain) sequence along with its context. Original processing methods: Reference gene primer amplification in the assay estimated nucleated cell counts. Clones were read by immunoSEQ multiplex PCR, and TCRdb kept only the in-frame ones, dropping some. V and J calls and clone size are given by that table; D and trimming were obtained from the DNA. Of 150,000 to 200,000 clones in the sample, around nine tenths were seen once. This record comes from a study of blood T cell repertoires in COVID-19. Turning to the study itself: The United States, Italy and Spain provided the acute and convalescent COVID-19 samples. PBMCs, B-cell-depleted T cells, or T cells were the source of the cDNA or gDNA that made up the material.

This CDR3 is 18 amino acids long. V lost 4 bases and J lost 0, with 22 bases in between. Germline V gene sequence: CDR1 SGHRS, CDR2 YFSETQ. Seattle enrolled patients during active infection and tracked them longitudinally. The rearrangement uses TRBV5-1 and TRBJ1-1, with D tentatively TRBD1 (6 bases). Source material: peripheral blood. The origin of this receptor is a woman in her sixties or seventies with COVID-19, enrolled during active disease. The CDR3 DNA follows: TGCGCCAGCAGCCCAGTCAAACAGGGCGTCGGGTTGAACACTGAAGCTTTCTTT. Amino acids: CASSPVKQGVGLNTEAFF.